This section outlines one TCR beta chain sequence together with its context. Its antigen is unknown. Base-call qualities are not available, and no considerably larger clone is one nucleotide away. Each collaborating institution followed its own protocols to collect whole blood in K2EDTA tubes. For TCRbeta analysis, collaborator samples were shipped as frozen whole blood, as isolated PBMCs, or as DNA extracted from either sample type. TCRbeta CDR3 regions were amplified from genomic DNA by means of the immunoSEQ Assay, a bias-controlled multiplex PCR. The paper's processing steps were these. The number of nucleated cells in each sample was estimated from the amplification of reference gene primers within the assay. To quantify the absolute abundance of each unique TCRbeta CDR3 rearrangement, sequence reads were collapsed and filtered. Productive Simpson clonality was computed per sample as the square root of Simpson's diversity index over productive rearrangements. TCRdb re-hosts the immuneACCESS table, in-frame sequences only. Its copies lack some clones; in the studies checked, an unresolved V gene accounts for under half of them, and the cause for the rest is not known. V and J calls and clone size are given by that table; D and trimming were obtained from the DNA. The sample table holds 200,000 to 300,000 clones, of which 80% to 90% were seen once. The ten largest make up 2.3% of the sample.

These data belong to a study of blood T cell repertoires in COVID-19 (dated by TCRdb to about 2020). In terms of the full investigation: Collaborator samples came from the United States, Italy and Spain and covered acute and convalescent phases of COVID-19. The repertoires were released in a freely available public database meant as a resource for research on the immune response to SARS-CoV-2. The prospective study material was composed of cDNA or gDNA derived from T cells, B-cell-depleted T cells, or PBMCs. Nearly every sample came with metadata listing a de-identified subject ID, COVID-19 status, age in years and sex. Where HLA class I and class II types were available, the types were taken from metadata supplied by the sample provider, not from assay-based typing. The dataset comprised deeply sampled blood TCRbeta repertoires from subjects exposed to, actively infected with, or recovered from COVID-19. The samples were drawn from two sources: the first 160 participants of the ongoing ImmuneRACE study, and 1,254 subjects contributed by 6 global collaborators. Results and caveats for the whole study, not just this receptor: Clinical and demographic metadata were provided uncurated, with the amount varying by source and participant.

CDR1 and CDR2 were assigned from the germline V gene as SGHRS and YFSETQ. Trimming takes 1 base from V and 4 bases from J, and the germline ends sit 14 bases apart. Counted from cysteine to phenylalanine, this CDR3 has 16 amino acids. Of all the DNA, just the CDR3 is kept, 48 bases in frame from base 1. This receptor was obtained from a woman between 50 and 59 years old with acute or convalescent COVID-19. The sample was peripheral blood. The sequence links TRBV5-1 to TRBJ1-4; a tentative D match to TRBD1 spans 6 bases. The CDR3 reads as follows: CASSLQGSGSNEKLFF. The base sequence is TGCGCCAGCAGCTTGCAGGGGTCTGGCAGTAATGAAAAACTGTTTTTT.